This T cell receptor beta chain was observed in a study of regulatory T cells in long-lasting Graves disease. As for the study in general: Recently diagnosed Graves' patients had received antithyroid drugs for under 3 months.

The sample's time point: newly diagnosed GD, antithyroid drugs for less than 3 months. PBMC RNA was the source of the TCR library. This clonotype was picked up many times. Antigen unknown. According to the study, TCR beta libraries were built with iRepertoire HTBI primers and CDR3-region Arm-PCR. TCRdb used MiXCR to reprocess the multiplex PCR reads, holding one entry per CDR3 protein. The sample contains roughly 350,000 distinct CDR3 sequences, approximately 15% of which appear only once. Study-wide findings and caveats: Whereas about 870 public clonotypes were shared by new patients, persistent patients shared more, at some 2,900.

These same records also appear under a second study, on T cells in Graves' hyperthyroidism and ophthalmopathy. Per that study: HTBI primers were the set used in a first-round RT-PCR of the TCR CDR3.

The receptor was isolated from a middle-aged man with Graves disease. This specimen consisted of peripheral blood mononuclear cells (PBMCs), obtained at new diagnosis, from a patient treated with antithyroid drugs.

This CDR3 reads CASSLGGGGTQYF. Written as DNA, the CDR3 is TGTGCCAGCAGCCTCGGCGGGGGAGGGACCCAGTACTTC. This chain uses TRBV28 with TRBJ2-3, with 7 bases fitting TRBD2. The J call may be mistaken, given a closer DNA end match to TRBJ2-5. The CDR3 length is 13 residues. The germline gives CDR1 MDHEN, CDR2 SYDVKM.